The 30 T cell receptor beta chains below come from one sample, sequenced in a study of blood T cell repertoires in COVID-19. This table comes from immunoSEQ multiplex PCR, and its TCRdb copy is limited to in-frame clones, with some not included. The profile shows 150,000 to 200,000 clones, roughly 80% of them singletons. The sample was peripheral blood. These receptors came from a woman in her sixties or seventies with COVID-19, enrolled during active disease.

The V and J genes are TRBV7-9 and TRBJ2-7, with a weak D call TRBD2 (5 bases). V shed 2 bases and J shed 11 bases, with 13 bases lying between them. Germline CDR1 is SEHNR and CDR2 is FQNEAQ (reference sequence). This CDR3 contains 12 residues. As DNA, the CDR3 is TGTGCCAGCAGCTTATCCCCGGGGAGAGAGTACTTC. Protein: CASSLSPGREYF.

This clone was seen just once. The rearrangement joins TRBV5-5 to TRBJ1-4, with D unresolved. Germline CDR1 and CDR2: SGHKS and YYEKEE (reference sequence). V lost 0 bases to trimming and J lost 8 bases, with 11 bases between them. The CDR3 contains 14 residues. The CDR3 coding sequence is TGTGCCAGCAGCTTGGGGGCGGGTGGAGAAAAACTGTTTTTT. It codes for CASSLGAGGEKLFF.

This chain connects TRBV5-4 to TRBJ1-1; TRBD1 might be the D (6 bases). V dropped 4 bases and J dropped 5 bases, with 18 bases sitting between them. Germline V CDR1 and CDR2: SGHNT, YYREEE (reference sequence). This CDR3 has 15 residues. In DNA form, the CDR3 reads TGTGCCAGCAGCCCACCAAGGGGGGGCAATACTGAAGCTTTCTTT. Its translation: CASSPPRGGNTEAFF. Full variable domain (missing parts from reference TRBV5-4 and TRBJ1-1): ETGVTQSPTHLIKTRGQQVTLRCSSQSGHNTVSWYQQALGQGPQFIFQYYREEENGRGNFPPRFSGLQFPNYSSELNVNALELDDSALYLCASSPPRGGNTEAFFGQGTRLTVV.

The chain is built from TRBV6-1 and TRBJ2-7, with 12 bases lining up with TRBD1. With 2 bases clipped from V and 9 bases from J, the junction kept 5 bases outside the gene matches. This CDR3 spans 14 amino acids. In germline, CDR1 is MNHNS, CDR2 SASEGT. For the CDR3, the DNA is TGTGCCAGCAGTGAACCGGGACAGGGGGCGCGGCAGTACTTC. Translating gives CASSEPGQGARQYF.

The chain recombines TRBV28 with TRBJ2-2; TRBD2 is a possible D gene (7 bases). Germline V CDR1 and CDR2: MDHEN, SYDVKM. V lost 3 bases to trimming and J lost 0 bases, with 11 bases between them. The CDR3 runs to 16 residues. CDR3 protein: CASSFLGGANTGELFF. The CDR3 bases are TGTGCCAGCAGTTTCTTAGGGGGGGCGAACACCGGGGAGCTGTTTTTT.

The genes are TRBV20-1 and TRBJ1-1, with D uncertain. The germline V and J ends were trimmed by 3 bases and 5 bases, with 13 bases remaining between them. The length of the CDR3 is 13 residues. CDR1 and CDR2 from the germline V gene are DFQATT and SNEGSKA (reference sequence). The CDR3 DNA sequence: TGCAGTGCTAGTCCTCAGGTCGGAACTGAAGCTTTCTTT. Its protein is CSASPQVGTEAFF.

This clone was counted once. V gene TRBV2 combines with J gene TRBJ2-2; TRBD1 aligns across 9 bases. V was pared by 3 bases and J by 5 bases, with 4 bases of the junction left unmatched. The germline V gene encodes CDR1 SNHLY and CDR2 FYNNEI. This CDR3 has 15 residues. For the CDR3, the DNA is TGTGCCAGCAGTGAGACAGGGGGGGCTACCGGGGAGCTGTTTTTT. Translated, it gives CASSETGGATGELFF.

The V gene is TRBV6-1, the J gene TRBJ2-1; 11 bases are shared with TRBD2. The germline gives CDR1 MNHNS, CDR2 SASEGT. V gave up 4 bases and J gave up 5 bases; unmatched junction bases: 7. CDR3 length equals 16 residues. CDR3 amino acids: CASSVLTSGVNNEQFF. The CDR3 nucleotides are TGTGCCAGCAGTGTCCTGACTAGCGGGGTCAACAATGAGCAGTTCTTC.

This clone was found once. The chain links TRBV21-1 to TRBJ1-5. TRBV21-1 is given as a pseudogene. The CDR3 is 17 amino acids. CDR3: CASSKVRRPKSNQPQHF. DNA for the CDR3: TGTGCCAGCAGCAAAGTGCGGCGACCAAAGAGCAATCAGCCCCAGCATTTT.

CDR3 loop: CASSWGTDGNEKLFF. Here the CDR3 DNA reads TGTGCCAGCAGCTGGGGGACAGATGGGAATGAAAAACTGTTTTTT. The V call is TRBV11-2, the J call TRBJ1-4; 7 bases map to TRBD1. The CDR3 is 15 residues long. The V gene's germline CDR1 is SGHAT and CDR2 FQNNGV. The ends lost 4 bases at V and 5 bases at J; junction bases unmatched: 7.

This sequence joins TRBV7-9 and TRBJ2-1; the D gene is possibly TRBD2 (6 bases). From germline, CDR1 is SEHNR and CDR2 FQNEAQ (reference sequence). V dropped 4 bases and J dropped 5 bases, with 15 bases sitting between them. This CDR3 is built from 15 residues. The CDR3 loop reads CASSSAGTPNNEQFF. The CDR3 DNA reads as TGTGCCAGCAGCTCCGCCGGGACTCCCAACAATGAGCAGTTCTTC.

The table lists this clone with a few counts. V and J are TRBV6-1 and TRBJ1-2, with 8 bases aligning to TRBD1. After removal of 4 bases from V and 8 bases from J, the junction contained 15 bases not matched to a gene. Germline values: CDR1 MNHNS, CDR2 SASEGT. This CDR3 has 16 residues. This chain's CDR3 is CASSGDRGGLLGGYTF. As DNA, the CDR3 is TGTGCCAGCAGTGGAGACAGGGGTGGTCTGTTGGGCGGCTACACCTTC.

The genes are TRBV5-5 and TRBJ2-1; the match to TRBD2 covers 10 bases. The CDR3 spans 16 residues. Trimming removed 4 bases from V and 9 bases from J; junction bases left unmatched: 13. Germline V lookup: CDR1 SGHKS, CDR2 YYEKEE (reference sequence). Here the CDR3 reads CASSAQGAGGPFEQFF. Written as DNA, the CDR3 is TGTGCCAGCAGCGCACAAGGAGCGGGAGGGCCCTTTGAGCAGTTCTTC.

This chain connects TRBV28 to TRBJ1-2; no clear D. V lost 7 bases and J 4 bases, leaving 13 bases between the germline ends. This CDR3 is 13 amino acids long. The germline V gene encodes CDR1 MDHEN and CDR2 SYDVKM. This chain's CDR3 is CASIPGQSYGYTF. The DNA of the CDR3 is TGTGCCAGCATTCCGGGTCAGAGCTATGGCTACACCTTC.

The gene calls are TRBV11-3 and TRBJ2-1, with TRBD2 matching over 12 bases. V dropped 4 bases and J dropped 9; count of bases not matched to a gene: 7. Germline V gene sequence: CDR1 SGHNT, CDR2 YENEEA. The CDR3 has 15 amino acids. The CDR3 loop is CASSSGGLAGFEQFF. Written as DNA, the CDR3 is TGTGCCAGCAGCTCCGGAGGACTAGCGGGATTTGAGCAGTTCTTC.

The V call is TRBV3-1 (or the pseudogene TRBV3-2), the J call TRBJ2-3, with 14 bases identical to TRBD2. CDR1 and CDR2 (germline): LGHDT, YNNKEL (reference sequence). The CDR3 contains 16 residues. Trimming removed 4 bases from V and 3 bases from J; junction bases left unmatched: 3. The CDR3 coding sequence is TGTGCCAGCAGCCCGGGACTAGCGGGAGCGACAGATACGCAGTATTTT. Amino acid sequence: CASSPGLAGATDTQYF.

V is TRBV19 and J is TRBJ1-2, with D uncertain. Germline V CDR1 and CDR2: LNHDA, SQIVND (reference sequence). This CDR3 has 15 amino acids. Trimming took 3 bases from V and 8 from J, leaving 19 bases between them. CDR3 sequence reads: CASSILPGPGGGYTF. CDR3 bases: TGTGCCAGTAGTATCCTCCCAGGACCCGGAGGGGGCTACACCTTC.

This sequence joins TRBV25-1 and TRBJ2-1, with 9 bases identical to TRBD2. The CDR3 consists of 16 residues. Per the germline V gene, CDR1 is MGHDK and CDR2 is SYGVNS. Trimming cost V 2 bases and J 5 bases; bases outside gene matches: 7. CDR3 in DNA: TGTGCCAGCAGTGAACTGTCTAGCGGGAATGACAATGAGCAGTTCTTC. It yields the protein CASSELSSGNDNEQFF.

The chain is built from TRBV7-2 and TRBJ2-2, with 10 bases lining up with TRBD2. The CDR3 is 17 residues long. Germline-derived CDR1 and CDR2 are SGHTA and FQGNSA. The ends lost 4 bases at V and 1 base at J; junction bases unmatched: 6. The CDR3 here is CASSSPSGGRNTGELFF. CDR3 nucleotide sequence: TGTGCCAGCAGCTCCCCTAGCGGGGGCCGGAACACCGGGGAGCTGTTTTTT.

The gene calls are TRBV15 and TRBJ2-1; the match to TRBD1 covers 9 bases. Trimming took 0 bases from V and 4 from J; bases not matched to a gene: 7. In germline, CDR1 is LNHNV, CDR2 YYDKDF (reference sequence). There are 17 residues in the CDR3. In DNA form, the CDR3 reads TGTGCCACCAGCAGAGAGAGGGGGACAGGGTTTTACAATGAGCAGTTCTTC. Translated: CATSRERGTGFYNEQFF.

The V call is TRBV7-2, the J call TRBJ1-4; weak D call: TRBD1 (5 bases). Deletions cut 3 bases from V and 4 bases from J, with 12 bases between. Germline V CDR1 and CDR2: SGHTA, FQGNSA. CDR3 length: 15 amino acids. As DNA, the CDR3 is TGTGCCAGCAGCTTTGATGGGGGAGGTAATGAAAAACTGTTTTTT. Its translation is CASSFDGGGNEKLFF.

This chain links TRBV3-1 (or the pseudogene TRBV3-2) with TRBJ1-1; unclear D gene. The ends were cut back, 4 bases at V and 1 base at J, with 4 bases in the middle. The germline CDR1 and CDR2 sequences are LGHDT and YNNKEL (reference sequence). This CDR3 is 12 amino acids long. The CDR3: CASSPSNTEAFF. The CDR3 nucleotides read TGTGCCAGCAGCCCATCGAACACTGAAGCTTTCTTT.

The CDR3 DNA reads TGTGCCAGCAGCTCCCAACTAACCGGACAGGGGGCAAGGACTGAAGCTTTCTTT. Translating gives CASSSQLTGQGARTEAFF. V usage is TRBV5-6 and J usage is TRBJ1-1, with 11 nucleotides matching TRBD1. Looked up from germline, CDR1 is SGHDT and CDR2 is YYEEEE. The CDR3 is 18 amino acids. The ends lost 3 bases at V and 5 bases at J; junction bases unmatched: 15.

This clone was seen more than once but under ten times. This rearrangement joins TRBV6-6 to TRBJ1-2; D gene uncertain. There are 16 residues in the CDR3. The V end was cut by 2 bases, the J end by 0 bases, with 13 bases between. Germline assignment: CDR1 MNHNY and CDR2 SVGAGI (reference sequence). DNA of the CDR3: TGTGCCAGCAGTTACCACCCCGAGACATCTAACTATGGCTACACCTTC. It encodes CASSYHPETSNYGYTF.

V is TRBV7-2 and J is TRBJ2-7; 9 nucleotides align to TRBD2. The germline V gene encodes CDR1 SGHTA and CDR2 FQGNSA. The CDR3 totals 15 residues. Trimming at V came to 1 base and at J to 10 bases, leaving 11 bases not matched to a gene. Here the CDR3 DNA reads TGTGCCAGCAGCTTAGTACCGCTAGCGGGATCTATACAGTACTTC. Its protein is CASSLVPLAGSIQYF.

The count of this clone is one. The rearrangement links TRBV27 to TRBJ2-7; 9 bases agree with TRBD2. V shed 4 bases and J 4 bases; nucleotides not matched to a gene: 17. The germline V gene has CDR1 MNHEY and CDR2 SMNVEV (reference sequence). This CDR3 is 18 amino acids long. Here the CDR3 reads CASSYKYSGTSIIYEQYF. CDR3 nucleotide sequence: TGTGCCAGCAGTTATAAATATTCCGGGACTAGCATTATTTACGAGCAGTACTTC.

V and J are TRBV2 and TRBJ1-1, with D possibly being TRBD1 (6 bases). Germline V gene data show CDR1 as SNHLY and CDR2 as FYNNEI. CDR3 length equals 12 residues. With 6 bases removed from V and 5 bases from J, the gap between germline ends came to 10 bases. In DNA, the CDR3 is TGTGCCAGCAGAGGGACAACTACTGAAGCTTTCTTT. It encodes CASRGTTTEAFF. The full variable domain, with the rest looked up from reference TRBV2 and TRBJ1-1, is EPEVTQTPSHQVTQMGQEVILRCVPISNHLYFYWYRQILGQKVEFLVSFYNNEISEKSEIFDDQFSVERPDGSNFTLKIRSTKLEDSAMYFCASRGTTTEAFFGQGTRLTVV.

V and J are TRBV29-1 and TRBJ2-2; D is unclear. CDR3 length equals 13 residues. Trimming left V 3 bases short and J 1 base short, with 6 bases between. Germline V gives CDR1 SQVTM, CDR2 ANQGSEA. The CDR3 reads CSVDRQNTGELFF. In DNA form, the CDR3 reads TGCAGCGTTGACAGACAGAACACCGGGGAGCTGTTTTTT.

The V and J genes are TRBV24-1 and TRBJ2-1; D possibly corresponds to TRBD2 (6 bases). The V gene's germline CDR1 is KGHDR and CDR2 SFDVKD. V lost 5 bases, J lost 0 bases, and 10 bases lay in between. The CDR3 loop spans 15 amino acids. The CDR3 DNA reads TGTGCCACCAGTGGGGGGGTAAGCTCCTACAATGAGCAGTTCTTC. Amino acid sequence: CATSGGVSSYNEQFF.

The chain couples TRBV5-4 to TRBJ2-3, with TRBD2 identical over 10 bases. This CDR3 region has 15 residues. Germline V gives CDR1 SGHNT, CDR2 YYREEE (reference sequence). With V trimmed by 3 bases and J by 0 bases, 1 base remained unmatched. Written as DNA, the CDR3 is TGTGCCAGCAGCTGGACTAGCGGTAGCACAGATACGCAGTATTTT. Translation: CASSWTSGSTDTQYF.